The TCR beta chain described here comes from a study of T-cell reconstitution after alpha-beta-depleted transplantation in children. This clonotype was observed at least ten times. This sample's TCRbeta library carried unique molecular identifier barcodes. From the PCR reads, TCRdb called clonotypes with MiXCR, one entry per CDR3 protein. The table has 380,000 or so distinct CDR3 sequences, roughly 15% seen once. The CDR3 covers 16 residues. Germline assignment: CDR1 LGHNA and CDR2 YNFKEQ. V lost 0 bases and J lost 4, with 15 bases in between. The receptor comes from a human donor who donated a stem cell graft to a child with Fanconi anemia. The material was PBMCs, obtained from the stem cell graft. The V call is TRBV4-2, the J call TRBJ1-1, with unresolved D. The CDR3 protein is CASSQDLTVRGTEAFF. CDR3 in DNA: TGTGCCAGCAGCCAAGATCTCACGGTCCGGGGCACTGAAGCTTTCTTT.